The 11 T cell receptor beta chains reported below all come from one sample, sequenced in a study of CD8 T cells in ankylosing spondylitis (dated by TCRdb to 2016 to 2017). Libraries were prepared through 5' RACE. The instrument given in TCRdb is Illumina HiSeq 2500. The public sequencing data were trimmed at Q25 with fastp and processed into clonotypes with MiXCR by TCRdb, which kept only in-frame beta chains. Rows merge per CDR3 protein into single entries with the most common DNA and genes. The sample yields 150,000 or so distinct CDR3 sequences; roughly 30% were counted once. Jointly, the top ten make up around 6.2% of the sample. The sample taken for sequencing was synovial fluid, either unsorted or a sorted T cell fraction (not recorded which). Receptors originate from a male donor with ankylosing spondylitis.

This sequence joins TRBV6-6 and TRBJ2-7; the D gene is possibly TRBD2 (6 bases). CDR1 is MNHNY, CDR2 SVGAGI, per germline (reference sequence). V lost 11 bases, J lost 4 bases, and 15 bases lay in between. This CDR3 comprises 12 residues. As DNA, the CDR3 is TGTGCCGGTAGCGGAGATGGTTACGAGCAGTACTTC. Protein: CAGSGDGYEQYF.

The CDR3 DNA reads as TGTGCCAGCAGTTTAAGGTGGACTAGCGGGAGCAATGAGCAGTTCTTC. It codes for CASSLRWTSGSNEQFF. The V call is TRBV27, the J call TRBJ2-1; 13 bases fit TRBD2. After removal of 2 bases from V and 6 bases from J, the junction contained 4 bases not matched to a gene. The CDR3 extends over 16 amino acids. The V gene's germline CDR1 is MNHEY and CDR2 SMNVEV (reference sequence).

This clonotype was counted many times. CDR3 coding DNA: TGTGCCAGCTCAACCAGGGGGGACACTGAAGCTTTCTTT. Translation: CASSTRGDTEAFF. This chain joins TRBV18 and TRBJ1-1, with 7 bases lining up with TRBD1. The length of the CDR3 is 13 residues. J gave up 3 bases and V 5 bases, and 3 bases lay outside the gene matches. Per the germline V gene, CDR1 is KGHSH and CDR2 is LQKENI.

The chain uses TRBV20-1 and TRBJ1-1; possibly TRBD1 for D (5 bases). CDR3 length equals 15 residues. V gave up 4 bases and J gave up 4 bases, with 19 bases separating them. Germline CDR1 and CDR2: DFQATT and SNEGSKA (reference sequence). CDR3 coding DNA: TGCAGTGCTACCTGGGGAGAGAGGGGAGGCACTGAAGCTTTCTTT. This gives the protein CSATWGERGGTEAFF.

V usage is TRBV9 and J usage is TRBJ2-3; D might be TRBD1 or TRBD2, each matching 7 bases. Germline V gene data show CDR1 as SGDLS and CDR2 as YYNGEE. Trimming took off 0 bases at V and 3 bases at J, with 26 bases between the two ends. The CDR3 runs 20 residues. As DNA, the CDR3 is TGTGCCAGCAGCGTAGCCCCAGGGGGTGTGTGGGAGGGCCCGACAGATACGCAGTATTTT. It yields the protein CASSVAPGGVWEGPTDTQYF. Full variable domain (outside the CDR3, taken from reference TRBV9 and TRBJ2-3): DSGVTQTPKHLITATGQRVTLRCSPRSGDLSVYWYQQSLDQGLQFLIQYYNGEERAKGNILERFSAQQFPDLHSELNLSSLELGDSALYFCASSVAPGGVWEGPTDTQYFGPGTRLTVL.

In its sample, this clonotype was seen many times. V usage is TRBV6-5 and J usage is TRBJ1-6; possibly TRBD1 for D (6 bases). Germline assignment: CDR1 MNHEY and CDR2 SVGAGI. The CDR3 loop spans 17 amino acids. V was cut by 3 bases and J by 8 bases, with 20 bases left in between. CDR3 region: CASSYGTGTQRDSPLHF. In DNA, the CDR3 is TGTGCCAGCAGTTATGGGACCGGGACACAAAGGGATTCACCCCTCCACTTT.

The CDR3 region has the DNA TGTGCCAGCAGTTACGGCTCGCTGAGCTCCTACAATGAGCAGTTCTTC. It yields the protein CASSYGSLSSYNEQFF. The chain joins TRBV6-5 to TRBJ2-1; D remains unclear. V was pared by 2 bases and J by 0 bases, with 11 bases between. Germline loops: CDR1 MNHEY, CDR2 SVGAGI. There are 16 residues in the CDR3.

This clonotype was detected ten times or more. The rearrangement uses TRBV12-3 or TRBV12-4 and TRBJ2-3; maybe TRBD1 (6 bases). V was cut by 5 bases and J by 6 bases, with 15 bases left in between. The CDR3 sequence is 14 residues long. The DNA for the CDR3 is TGTGCCAGCAGTCGGGACACGGTGGGGGATACGCAGTATTTT. This sequence encodes CASSRDTVGDTQYF.

This clonotype was detected many times. The rearrangement joins TRBV3-1 to TRBJ2-1, with D unclear. Germline V gene sequence: CDR1 LGHDT, CDR2 YNNKEL (reference sequence). Trimming left V 0 bases short and J 10 bases short, with 16 bases between. The CDR3 is made up of 15 amino acids. CDR3 nucleotides: TGTGCCAGCAGCCAAGAGGGTAAGTCGCGGCTGGAGCAGTTCTTC. This sequence encodes CASSQEGKSRLEQFF.

The rearrangement joins TRBV28 to TRBJ2-3; D is perhaps TRBD2 (6 bases). Germline V gives CDR1 MDHEN, CDR2 SYDVKM. The CDR3 is 14 residues long. V gave up 7 bases and J gave up 2 bases, with 13 bases separating them. CDR3 amino acids: CASNGGGTTDTQYF. CDR3 in DNA: TGTGCCAGCAATGGAGGCGGGACCACAGATACGCAGTATTTT.

This clonotype was seen many times. J is TRBJ1-1 and V is TRBV11-2, with 8 nucleotides matching TRBD1. With V trimmed by 8 bases and J by 2 bases, 10 bases remained unmatched. The CDR3 sequence is 15 residues long. Germline CDR1 is SGHAT and CDR2 is FQNNGV. The CDR3 DNA is TGTGCCAGCCGACAGAGGGGACAGGCTAACACTGAAGCTTTCTTT. Protein sequence: CASRQRGQANTEAFF.